These T cell receptor beta chains were read from a single sample in a study of blood T cell repertoires in COVID-19. Assay: immunoSEQ multiplex PCR; the TCRdb copy retains only in-frame clones and omits some. Of about 280,000 clones listed, roughly 80% are singletons. The sequenced sample consisted of PBMCs or T cells enriched from blood (not recorded which). All receptors derive from a man aged 40-49 years who had been exposed to COVID-19. CDR3s include the opening cysteine and the closing phenylalanine or tryptophan. The order of the fields is clone size, V gene, J gene, D gene, CDR3 protein, CDR3 DNA. The D gene is left open where the match is weak. The listing skips clone size in some rows; elsewhere it reads once, few, many or a size class.

size: .
V: TRBV10-3
J: TRBJ2-1
D: .
CDR3: CATSSENNEQFF
DNA: TGTGCCACCTCTAGCGAGAACAATGAGCAGTTCTTC

size: .
V: TRBV19
J: TRBJ1-2
D: .
CDR3: CASSMSRGQTYGYTF
DNA: TGTGCCAGTAGTATGTCCCGTGGACAGACCTATGGCTACACCTTC

size: .
V: TRBV6-5
J: TRBJ1-2
D: .
CDR3: CASSDSPVRGYTF
DNA: TGTGCCAGCAGCGACAGCCCAGTGAGAGGCTACACCTTC

size: .
V: TRBV7-9
J: TRBJ2-1
D: TRBD2
CDR3: CASSLSPSSGSLDEQFF
DNA: TGTGCCAGCAGCTTAAGCCCATCAAGCGGGAGCCTCGATGAGCAGTTCTTC

size: .
V: TRBV6-5
J: TRBJ1-5
D: TRBD1
CDR3: CASRETTGVNQPQHF
DNA: TGTGCCAGCAGGGAGACGACAGGGGTGAATCAGCCCCAGCATTTT

size: .
V: TRBV3-1/TRBV3-2
J: TRBJ2-1
D: TRBD2
CDR3: CASSQGLAGGHEQFF
DNA: TGTGCCAGCAGCCAAGGCCTAGCGGGAGGCCATGAGCAGTTCTTC

size: .
V: TRBV24-1
J: TRBJ2-1
D: TRBD1
CDR3: CATSLSGTGVVGEQFF
DNA: TGTGCCACCAGTTTGTCCGGGACAGGGGTCGTCGGTGAGCAGTTCTTC

size: .
V: TRBV10-3
J: TRBJ1-1
D: .
CDR3: CAIRFEVNTEAFF
DNA: TGTGCCATCAGGTTCGAGGTAAACACTGAAGCTTTCTTT

size: once
V: TRBV9
J: TRBJ2-2
D: .
CDR3: CASSVYRESGELFF
DNA: TGTGCCAGCAGCGTATATCGGGAGTCCGGGGAGCTGTTTTTT

size: few
V: TRBV6-1
J: TRBJ1-6
D: .
CDR3: CASSDSGSYSPLHF
DNA: TGTGCCAGCAGTGATTCAGGGTCGTATTCACCCCTCCACTTT

size: few
V: TRBV7-9
J: TRBJ2-7
D: .
CDR3: CASSSDITYEQYF
DNA: TGTGCCAGCAGCTCTGACATTACCTACGAGCAGTACTTC

size: .
V: TRBV30
J: TRBJ2-5
D: TRBD2
CDR3: CAWSDGRNQETQYF
DNA: TGTGCCTGGAGTGACGGGAGGAACCAAGAGACCCAGTACTTC

size: .
V: TRBV6-5
J: TRBJ2-3
D: .
CDR3: CASRVTISTDTQYF
DNA: TGTGCCAGCAGGGTAACTATCAGCACAGATACGCAGTATTTT

size: .
V: TRBV2
J: TRBJ2-5
D: TRBD1
CDR3: CASSGTGGETQYF
DNA: TGTGCCAGCAGTGGGACAGGGGGAGAGACCCAGTACTTC

size: .
V: TRBV7-3
J: TRBJ1-1
D: .
CDR3: CASSQSEGSNAFF
DNA: TGTGCCAGCAGCCAAAGCGAGGGTTCGAATGCTTTCTTT

size: .
V: TRBV19
J: TRBJ2-1
D: TRBD2
CDR3: CASSRTSGGDEQFF
DNA: TGTGCCAGTAGCCGGACTAGCGGTGGGGATGAGCAGTTCTTC

size: few
V: TRBV10-3
J: TRBJ2-4
D: .
CDR3: CAISESGGLSDIQYF
DNA: TGTGCCATCAGTGAGTCTGGGGGCCTGTCGGACATTCAGTACTTC

size: .
V: TRBV24-1
J: TRBJ1-3
D: .
CDR3: CATLARGLGAGNTIYF
DNA: TGTGCCACATTAGCAAGGGGGTTGGGTGCTGGAAACACCATATATTTT

size: .
V: TRBV30
J: TRBJ2-5
D: .
CDR3: CAWSVAGETQYF
DNA: TGTGCCTGGAGTGTCGCGGGTGAGACCCAGTACTTC

size: .
V: TRBV5-6
J: TRBJ1-2
D: .
CDR3: CASSLEGMGGGYTF
DNA: TGTGCCAGCAGCTTGGAGGGGATGGGAGGTGGCTACACCTTC

size: .
V: TRBV30
J: TRBJ1-2
D: TRBD1
CDR3: CAWSGQGGYGYTF
DNA: TGTGCCTGGAGTGGACAGGGAGGATATGGCTACACCTTC

size: .
V: TRBV3-1/TRBV3-2
J: TRBJ1-2
D: .
CDR3: CASSQDLGQTYGYTF
DNA: TGTGCCAGCAGCCAAGACCTCGGACAGACATATGGCTACACCTTC

size: .
V: TRBV11-3
J: TRBJ2-1
D: .
CDR3: CASSSGSSYNEQFF
DNA: TGTGCCAGCAGCTCCGGGAGCTCCTACAATGAGCAGTTCTTC

size: .
V: TRBV11-2
J: TRBJ1-2
D: TRBD1
CDR3: CATRQGSNANYGYTF
DNA: TGTGCCACAAGACAGGGCTCGAACGCTAACTATGGCTACACCTTC

size: .
V: TRBV6-5
J: TRBJ2-7
D: TRBD2
CDR3: CASKVAGVHTYEQYF
DNA: TGTGCCAGCAAAGTTGCGGGAGTACATACCTACGAGCAGTACTTC

size: .
V: TRBV7-8
J: TRBJ1-2
D: .
CDR3: CASSLVRLGAGYGYTF
DNA: TGTGCCAGCAGCTTAGTAAGGTTGGGGGCTGGCTATGGCTACACCTTC

size: .
V: TRBV27
J: TRBJ2-2
D: .
CDR3: CASSSQRGLGFMELFF
DNA: TGTGCCAGCAGTTCTCAACGGGGACTCGGTTTTATGGAGCTGTTTTTT

size: .
V: TRBV7-3
J: TRBJ1-2
D: TRBD1
CDR3: CASSFGTGVRGYTF
DNA: TGTGCCAGCAGCTTTGGGACAGGGGTGCGCGGCTACACCTTC